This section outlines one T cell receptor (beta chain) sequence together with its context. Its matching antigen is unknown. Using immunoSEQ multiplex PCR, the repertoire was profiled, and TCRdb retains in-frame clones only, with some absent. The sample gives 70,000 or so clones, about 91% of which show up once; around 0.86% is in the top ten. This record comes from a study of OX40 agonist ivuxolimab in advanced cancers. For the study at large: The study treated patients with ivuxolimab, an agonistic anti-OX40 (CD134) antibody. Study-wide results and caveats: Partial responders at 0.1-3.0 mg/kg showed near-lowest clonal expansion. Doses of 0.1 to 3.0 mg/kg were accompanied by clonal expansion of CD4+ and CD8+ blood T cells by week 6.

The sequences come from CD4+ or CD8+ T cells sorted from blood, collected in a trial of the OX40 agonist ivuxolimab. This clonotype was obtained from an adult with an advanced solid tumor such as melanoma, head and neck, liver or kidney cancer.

The CDR3 nucleotides read TGCGCCAGCAGCCAAGTGGTCTCAGCCCCAGTTCAGGGGGATGGCTACACCTTC. Amino acids: CASSQVVSAPVQGDGYTF. The chain joins TRBV4-3 to TRBJ1-2, with 7 bases fitting TRBD1. The CDR3 loop spans 18 amino acids. V trimming: 1 base; J trimming: 6 bases; junction bases outside the gene matches: 17. Germline CDR1 is LGHNA and CDR2 is YSLEER.